The rows below give T cell receptor beta chains drawn from one sample of a study of T cells in Graves' hyperthyroidism and ophthalmopathy. From the multiplex PCR reads, TCRdb called clonotypes with MiXCR, one entry per CDR3 protein. The sample lists about 500,000 distinct CDR3 sequences; about 16% were seen once. The material sequenced was blood. The receptor set was obtained from a woman in her 30s with Graves' ophthalmopathy. Each CDR3 is given without its conserved first and last residue.

j_gene,v_gene,CDR3aa
TRBJ2-5,TRBV4-3,ASSQQRGETQY
TRBJ2-1,TRBV24-1,ATSALEGYNEQF
TRBJ1-6,TRBV27,ASSLTGLTSPLH
TRBJ2-7,TRBV7-9,ASSFGGSLNEQY
TRBJ2-1,TRBV7-2,ASSSDRAKQF
TRBJ1-1,TRBV7-3,ASSRDSGGNTEAF
TRBJ2-5,TRBV6-2/TRBV6-3,ASSYDWETQY
TRBJ1-1,TRBV7-2,ASSLAVLNTEAF
TRBJ2-5,TRBV15,ATRLPKETQY
TRBJ2-3,TRBV6-1,ASSEMAGGNTDTQY
TRBJ1-1,TRBV6-2/TRBV6-3,ASSYHGANTEAF
TRBJ1-6,TRBV20-1,SARGVEGFDSPLH
TRBJ2-7,TRBV6-2/TRBV6-3,ASRYRPGPRHEQY
TRBJ2-7,TRBV20-1,SAPDSNTSSYEQY
TRBJ2-7,TRBV7-8,ASSPPGTPLYEQY
TRBJ1-2,TRBV3-1,ASSVDVNYGYT
TRBJ2-3,TRBV5-1,ASSLRLNRDGTDTQY
TRBJ2-5,TRBV20-1,SVENRSETQY
TRBJ2-1,TRBV12-3/TRBV12-4,ASSPGTSHEQF
TRBJ2-1,TRBV7-2,ASSLVRGTVNNEQF
TRBJ2-1,TRBV5-6,ASSLTSRGDNEQF
TRBJ2-3,TRBV7-2,ASSLRPAGESTQY
TRBJ1-1,TRBV19,ASSPRNLTAGTEAF
TRBJ1-6,TRBV7-2,ASSLGLDSPLH
TRBJ2-2,TRBV10-3,ATQRERATGELF
TRBJ2-7,TRBV3-1,ASSRPGQGAHEQY
TRBJ1-2,TRBV6-1,ASSARDRGTPNYGYT
TRBJ1-1,TRBV7-9,ASSLAPGADDF
TRBJ2-7,TRBV20-1,SAISTARDGLPYEQY
TRBJ1-5,TRBV30,AWSVPGNQPQH
TRBJ2-3,TRBV7-3,ASSPRGYTDTQY
TRBJ2-2,TRBV15,ATSRYTGANTGELF
TRBJ1-3,TRBV5-1,ASSSSGASGNTIY
TRBJ2-2,TRBV7-6,ASSGEGVSGGFNTGELF
TRBJ2-7,TRBV11-3,ASSLGPAGGYEQY
TRBJ2-7,TRBV5-1,ASSGGRREAVYEQY
TRBJ2-3,TRBV27,ASSSMTGRDTDTQY
TRBJ1-4,TRBV9,ASSVAEPDEKLF
TRBJ1-1,TRBV11-2,ASSPPTDVKTEAF
TRBJ1-5,TRBV7-9,ASSSIKGNNQPQH
TRBJ2-1,TRBV28,ASSLGQGGNNEQF
TRBJ2-4,TRBV2,ASSDQVRAKNIQY
TRBJ2-5,TRBV12-3/TRBV12-4,ASSEPRGAQETQY
TRBJ1-3,TRBV6-2/TRBV6-3,ASSYEVRDYSGNTIY